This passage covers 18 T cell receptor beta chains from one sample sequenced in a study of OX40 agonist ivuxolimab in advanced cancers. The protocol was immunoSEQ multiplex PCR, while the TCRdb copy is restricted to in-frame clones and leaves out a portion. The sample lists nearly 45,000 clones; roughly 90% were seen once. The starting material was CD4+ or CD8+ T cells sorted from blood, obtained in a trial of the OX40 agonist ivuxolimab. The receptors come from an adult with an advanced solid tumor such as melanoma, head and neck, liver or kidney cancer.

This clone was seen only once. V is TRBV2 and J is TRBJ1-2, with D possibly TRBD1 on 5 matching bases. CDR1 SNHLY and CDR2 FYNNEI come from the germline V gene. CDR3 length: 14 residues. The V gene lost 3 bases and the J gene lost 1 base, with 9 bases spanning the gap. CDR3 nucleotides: TGTGCCAGCAGTGACGGGACGGATAACTATGGCTACACCTTC. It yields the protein CASSDGTDNYGYTF.

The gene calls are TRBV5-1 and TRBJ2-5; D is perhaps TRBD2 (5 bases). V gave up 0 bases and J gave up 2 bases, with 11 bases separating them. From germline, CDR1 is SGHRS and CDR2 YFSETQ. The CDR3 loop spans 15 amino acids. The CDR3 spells CASSLGEGWQETQYF. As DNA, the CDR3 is TGCGCCAGCAGCTTGGGCGAGGGTTGGCAAGAGACCCAGTACTTC.

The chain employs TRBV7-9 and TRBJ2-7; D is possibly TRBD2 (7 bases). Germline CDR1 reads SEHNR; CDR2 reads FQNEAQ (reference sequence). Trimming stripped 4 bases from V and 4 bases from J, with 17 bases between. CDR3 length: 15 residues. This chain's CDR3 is CASSSGGATAYEQYF. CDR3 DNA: TGTGCCAGCAGCTCTGGGGGGGCGACCGCTTACGAGCAGTACTTC.

The CDR3 bases are TGCGCCAGTACCCCAACCGGGCTAGCGGGACAGAGAGATACGCAGTATTTT. It codes for CASTPTGLAGQRDTQYF. This rearrangement joins TRBV5-1 to TRBJ2-3; TRBD2 aligns across 9 bases. The junction had 18 bases not matched to a gene; V was cut back by 8 bases and J by 5 bases. CDR1 is SGHRS and CDR2 is YFSETQ in the germline V gene. This CDR3 has 17 residues. The full variable domain, completed using reference TRBV5-1 and TRBJ2-3, is KAGVTQTPRYLIKTRGQQVTLSCSPISGHRSVSWYQQTPGQGLQFLFEYFSETQRNKGNFPGRFSGRQFSNSRSEMNVSTLELGDSALYLCASTPTGLAGQRDTQYFGPGTRLTVL.

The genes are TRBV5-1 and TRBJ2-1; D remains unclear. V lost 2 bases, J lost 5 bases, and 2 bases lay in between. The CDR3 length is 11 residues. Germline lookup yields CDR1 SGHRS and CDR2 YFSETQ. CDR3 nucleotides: TGCGCCAGCAGCTTAAACAATGAGCAGTTCTTC. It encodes CASSLNNEQFF.

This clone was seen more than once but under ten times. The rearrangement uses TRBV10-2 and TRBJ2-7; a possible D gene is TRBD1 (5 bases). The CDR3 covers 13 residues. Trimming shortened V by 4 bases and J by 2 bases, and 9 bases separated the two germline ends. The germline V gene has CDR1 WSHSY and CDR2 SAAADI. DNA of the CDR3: TGCGCCAGCAGTGTTGACAGAGCCTACGAGCAGTACTTC. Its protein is CASSVDRAYEQYF.

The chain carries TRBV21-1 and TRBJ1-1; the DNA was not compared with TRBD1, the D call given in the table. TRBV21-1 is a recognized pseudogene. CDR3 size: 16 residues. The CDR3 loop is CASSTQDRGRLTEAFF. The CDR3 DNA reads TGTGCCAGCAGCACCCAGGACAGAGGACGCCTAACTGAAGCTTTCTTT.

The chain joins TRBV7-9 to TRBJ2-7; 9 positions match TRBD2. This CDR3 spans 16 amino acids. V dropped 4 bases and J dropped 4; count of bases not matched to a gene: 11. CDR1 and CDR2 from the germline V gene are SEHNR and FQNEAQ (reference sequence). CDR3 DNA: TGTGCCAGCAGCTCCCCCGCGACTAGCGGCCTTTACGAGCAGTACTTC. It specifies CASSSPATSGLYEQYF.

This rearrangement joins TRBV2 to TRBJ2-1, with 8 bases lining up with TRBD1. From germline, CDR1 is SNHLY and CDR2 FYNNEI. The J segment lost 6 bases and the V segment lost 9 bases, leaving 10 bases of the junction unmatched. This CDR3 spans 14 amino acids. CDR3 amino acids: CASHRGFSINEQFF. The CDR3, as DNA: TGTGCCAGTCACAGGGGGTTCAGTATCAATGAGCAGTTCTTC. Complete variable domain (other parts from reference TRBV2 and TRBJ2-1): EPEVTQTPSHQVTQMGQEVILRCVPISNHLYFYWYRQILGQKVEFLVSFYNNEISEKSEIFDDQFSVERPDGSNFTLKIRSTKLEDSAMYFCASHRGFSINEQFFGPGTRLTVL.

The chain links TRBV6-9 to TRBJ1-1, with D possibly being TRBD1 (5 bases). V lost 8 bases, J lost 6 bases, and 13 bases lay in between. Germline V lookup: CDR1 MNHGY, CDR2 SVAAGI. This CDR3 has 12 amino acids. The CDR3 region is CASSGRAAEAFF. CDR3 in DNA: TGTGCCAGCTCTGGCAGGGCAGCTGAAGCTTTCTTT.

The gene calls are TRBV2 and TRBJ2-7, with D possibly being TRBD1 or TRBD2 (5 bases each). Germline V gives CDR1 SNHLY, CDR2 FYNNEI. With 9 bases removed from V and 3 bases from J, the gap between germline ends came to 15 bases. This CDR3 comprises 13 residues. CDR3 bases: TGTGCCAGGGGCCGGGACGCAGACTACGAGCAGTACTTC. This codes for CARGRDADYEQYF.

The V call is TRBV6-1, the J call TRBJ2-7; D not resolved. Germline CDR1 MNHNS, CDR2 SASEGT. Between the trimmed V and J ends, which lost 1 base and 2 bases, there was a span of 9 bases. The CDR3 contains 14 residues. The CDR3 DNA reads TGTGCCAGCAGTGAAGGAGTGTGGACCTACGAGCAGTACTTC. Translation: CASSEGVWTYEQYF.

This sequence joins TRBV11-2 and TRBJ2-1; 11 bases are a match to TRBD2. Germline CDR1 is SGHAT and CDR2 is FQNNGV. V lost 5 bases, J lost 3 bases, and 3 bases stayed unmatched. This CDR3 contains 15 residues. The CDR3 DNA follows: TGTGCCAGCAGCAAAGGGACTAGCGGCTACAATGAGCAGTTCTTC. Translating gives CASSKGTSGYNEQFF.

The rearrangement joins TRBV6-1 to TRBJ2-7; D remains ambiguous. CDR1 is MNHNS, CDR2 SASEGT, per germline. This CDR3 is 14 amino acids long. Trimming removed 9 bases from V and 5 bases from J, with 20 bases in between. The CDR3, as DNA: TGTGCCAGAGGCCCCCTCGCTGTGGGCCACGAGCAGTACTTC. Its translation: CARGPLAVGHEQYF.

As DNA, the CDR3 is TGTGCCAGCAGCCCGATCCCGGGACAGGGAGATACGCAGTATTTT. Translation gives CASSPIPGQGDTQYF. The chain joins TRBV7-9 to TRBJ2-3; 9 bases are shared with TRBD1. This CDR3 spans 15 amino acids. The germline gives CDR1 SEHNR, CDR2 FQNEAQ (reference sequence). After removal of 5 bases from V and 5 bases from J, the junction contained 8 bases not matched to a gene.

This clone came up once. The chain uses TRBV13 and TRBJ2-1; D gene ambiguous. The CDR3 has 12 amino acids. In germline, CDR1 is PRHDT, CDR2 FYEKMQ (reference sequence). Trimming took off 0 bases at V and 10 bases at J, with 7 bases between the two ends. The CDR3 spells CASSLGMGEQFF. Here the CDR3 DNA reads TGTGCCAGCAGCTTAGGAATGGGAGAGCAGTTCTTC.

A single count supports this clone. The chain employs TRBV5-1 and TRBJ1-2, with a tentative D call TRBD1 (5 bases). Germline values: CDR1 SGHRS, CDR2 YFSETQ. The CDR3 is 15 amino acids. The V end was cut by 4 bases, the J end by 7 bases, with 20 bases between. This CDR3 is CASSPDGTAVPGYTF. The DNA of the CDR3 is TGCGCCAGCAGCCCAGACGGGACCGCTGTCCCTGGCTACACCTTC.

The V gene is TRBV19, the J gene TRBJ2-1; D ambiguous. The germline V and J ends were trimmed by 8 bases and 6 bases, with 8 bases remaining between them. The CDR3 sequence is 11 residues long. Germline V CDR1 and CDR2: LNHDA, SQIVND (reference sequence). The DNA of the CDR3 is TGTGCCAGTGGGATGGTCAATGAGCAGTTCTTC. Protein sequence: CASGMVNEQFF.